These T cell receptor beta chains were read from a single sample in a study of T cells in localized non-small cell lung cancer. The repertoire was sequenced with immunoSEQ multiplex PCR; TCRdb's copy has only in-frame clones and lacks some. The data hold about 30,000 clones, with about nine tenths observed a single time. The starting material was peripheral blood, obtained before any cancer treatment. The receptors derive from a male donor aged 60 or over with stage I lung adenocarcinoma. Both conserved end residues are part of each CDR3. Expanded clones are given a class, and other clones once, few, many or no size at all.

NA | TRBV7-8 | CASSPGLAGAYTDTQYF
NA | TRBV30 | CAWSITGGVEQYF
NA | TRBV5-1 | CASRLASANTGELFF
NA | TRBV7-3 | CASSSLGVSGELFF
NA | TRBV4-3 | CASSPGPGQNQPQHF
NA | TRBV5-1 | CASKRQGLPDTQYF
once | TRBV28 | CASSSHSTPDGYTF
NA | TRBV5-6 | CASSLRQGVSNQPQHF
NA | TRBV6-6 | CASSLWTDYNEQFF
NA | TRBV5-5 | CASSSATGGYDNEKLFF
NA | TRBV28 | CASSYFGGPRDTQYF
NA | TRBV19 | CASRPPRSGGRDTQYF
NA | TRBV4-3 | CASSHIGTGDNEKLFF
NA | TRBV6-5 | CASSYSGGLGAETQYF
NA | TRBV2 | CASKAGRGGSNQPQHF
NA | TRBV2 | CASSIAKNIQYF
NA | TRBV5-8 | CASSLVGLAGVNIQYF
NA | TRBV6-1 | CASSVRSTGELFF
NA | TRBV5-1 | CASSLAPDRGYSPLHF
NA | TRBV14 | CASSQERPGGPGSEQYF
NA | TRBV9 | CASSVRVGTDYGYTF
NA | TRBV5-1 | CASSLSGTSGLSSTDTQYF
NA | TRBV18 | CASSPRLAGDTGELFF
once | TRBV9 | CASSRTGGDYNEQFF
NA | TRBV13 | CASSLGPIEQYF
NA | TRBV2 | CASRAPSGVGTEAFF
NA | TRBV27 | CASRGWVTEAFF
NA | TRBV28 | CASSLVGGQGEQYF
NA | TRBV18 | CASSPDNSNQPQHF
NA | TRBV28 | CASCGGGDSGNTIYF
NA | TRBV5-5 | CASNPGAWTAYSNYGYTF
NA | TRBV28 | CASSPGDLSGGGKETQYF
NA | TRBV19 | CASGGGQGGQPQHF
NA | TRBV29-1 | CSTRQPSSTDTQYF
NA | TRBV2 | CASRADRAGANVLTF
NA | TRBV6-5 | CASSLDRLDGNTIYF
NA | TRBV2 | CASKGNGSPLHF
NA | TRBV28 | CASRRIWTGPIYGYTF
NA | TRBV14 | CASTPGPTEAFF
NA | TRBV13 | CASSLRQGATSGVSDTQYF
few | TRBV28 | CASSKYRGTGYNEQFF
NA | TRBV28 | CASGTGNSPLHF
NA | TRBV7-6 | CASSPGQGAAGELFF
NA | TRBV19 | CASSIDSSNYGYTF
NA | TRBV7-2 | CASSLAASGGEQYF
NA | TRBV5-1 | CASSLADPGTDTQYF
once | TRBV10-3 | CAISGMEGEQYF
NA | TRBV10-3 | CAISGTGLNTEAFF